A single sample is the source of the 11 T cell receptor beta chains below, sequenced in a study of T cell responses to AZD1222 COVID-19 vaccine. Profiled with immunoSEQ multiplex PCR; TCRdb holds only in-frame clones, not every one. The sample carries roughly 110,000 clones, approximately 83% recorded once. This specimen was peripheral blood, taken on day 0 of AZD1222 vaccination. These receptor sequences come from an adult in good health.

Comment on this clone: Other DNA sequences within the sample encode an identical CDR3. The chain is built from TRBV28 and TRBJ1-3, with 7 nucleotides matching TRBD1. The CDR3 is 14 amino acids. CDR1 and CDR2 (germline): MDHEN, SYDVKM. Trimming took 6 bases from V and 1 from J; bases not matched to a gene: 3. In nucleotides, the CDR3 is TGTGCCAGCAGCCCAGGGGGTTCTGGAAACACCATATATTTT. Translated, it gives CASSPGGSGNTIYF.

The CDR3 loop is CASKIGRGTDTQYF. DNA for the CDR3: TGTGCCAGTAAGATTGGTCGGGGCACAGATACGCAGTATTTT. The rearrangement links TRBV19 to TRBJ2-3, with no clear D. Between the trimmed V and J ends, which lost 7 bases and 1 base, there was a span of 12 bases. CDR1 and CDR2 (germline): LNHDA, SQIVND (reference sequence). The CDR3 covers 14 residues.

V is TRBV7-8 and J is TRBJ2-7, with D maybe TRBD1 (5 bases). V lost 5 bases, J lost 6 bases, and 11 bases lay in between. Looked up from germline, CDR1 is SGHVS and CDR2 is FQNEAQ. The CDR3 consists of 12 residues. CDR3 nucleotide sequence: TGTGCCAGCAGCCAGCAGGGTGCCGAGCAGTACTTC. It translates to CASSQQGAEQYF.

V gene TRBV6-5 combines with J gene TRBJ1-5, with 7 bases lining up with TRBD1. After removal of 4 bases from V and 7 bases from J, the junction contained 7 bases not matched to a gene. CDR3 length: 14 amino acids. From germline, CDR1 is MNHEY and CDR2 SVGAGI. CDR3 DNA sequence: TGTGCCAGCAGTTCACAGGGGTTTGGGCAGCCCCAGCATTTT. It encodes CASSSQGFGQPQHF.

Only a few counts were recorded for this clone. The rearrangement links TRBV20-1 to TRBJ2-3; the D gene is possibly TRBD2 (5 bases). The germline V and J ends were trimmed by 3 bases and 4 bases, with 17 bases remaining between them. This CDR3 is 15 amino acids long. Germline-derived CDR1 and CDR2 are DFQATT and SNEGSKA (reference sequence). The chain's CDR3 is CSASRTPRTADTQYF. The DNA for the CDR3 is TGCAGTGCTAGTCGGACTCCCCGAACGGCAGATACGCAGTATTTT.

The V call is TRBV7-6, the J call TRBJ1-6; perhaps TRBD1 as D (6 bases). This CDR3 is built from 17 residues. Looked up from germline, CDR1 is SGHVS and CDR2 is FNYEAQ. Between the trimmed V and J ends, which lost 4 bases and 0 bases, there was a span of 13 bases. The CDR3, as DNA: TGTGCCAGCAGCTCGCGCGGACAGAGCTCCTATAATTCACCCCTCCACTTT. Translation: CASSSRGQSSYNSPLHF.

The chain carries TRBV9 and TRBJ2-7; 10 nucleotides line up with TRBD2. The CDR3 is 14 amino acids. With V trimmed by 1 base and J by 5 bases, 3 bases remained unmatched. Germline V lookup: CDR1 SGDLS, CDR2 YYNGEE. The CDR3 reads CASSVSSGSNEQYF. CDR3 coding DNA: TGTGCCAGCAGCGTATCTAGCGGGAGCAACGAGCAGTACTTC.

The CDR3 DNA sequence: TGTGCCAGCAGTTACTCTACAGGGATCGCCGCGGGCTACACCTTC. Encoded protein: CASSYSTGIAAGYTF. This chain joins TRBV6-5 and TRBJ1-2; perhaps TRBD1 as D (6 bases). The CDR3 has 15 residues. V was clipped by 0 bases and J by 8 bases, with 16 bases between them. Germline CDR1 MNHEY, CDR2 SVGAGI.

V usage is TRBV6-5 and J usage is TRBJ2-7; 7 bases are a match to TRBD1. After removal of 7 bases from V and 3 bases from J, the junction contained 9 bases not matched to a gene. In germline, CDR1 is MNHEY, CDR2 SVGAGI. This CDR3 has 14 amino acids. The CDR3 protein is CASTVTGNVYEQYF. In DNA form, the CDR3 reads TGTGCCAGCACGGTGACAGGGAACGTCTACGAGCAGTACTTC.

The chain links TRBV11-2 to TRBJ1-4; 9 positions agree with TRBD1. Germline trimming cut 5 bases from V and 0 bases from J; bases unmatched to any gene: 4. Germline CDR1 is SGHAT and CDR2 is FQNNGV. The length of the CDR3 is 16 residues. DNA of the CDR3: TGTGCCAGCAGCCGAGACAGGGGGGCAACTAATGAAAAACTGTTTTTT. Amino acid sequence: CASSRDRGATNEKLFF.

DNA for the CDR3: TGTGCCAGCAGCCAAGTCGGGACTAACACCGGGGAGCTGTTTTTT. It yields the protein CASSQVGTNTGELFF. The chain recombines TRBV4-2 with TRBJ2-2, with D perhaps TRBD2 (6 bases). Germline CDR1 and CDR2: LGHNA and YNFKEQ. The V and J ends lost 1 base and 2 bases respectively, with 8 bases between them. The CDR3 contains 15 residues.